This TCR beta chain is drawn from a study of regulatory T cells in long-lasting Graves disease. Regarding the study as a whole: Limited sample numbers may have lowered accuracy. Sharing of public clonotypes was greater in persistent patients (about 2,500) than in new patients (around 1,000).

Stated time point: newly diagnosed GD, antithyroid drugs for less than 3 months. Preparation of the TCR library used RNA extracted from PBMCs. HTBI primers from iRepertoire and Arm-PCR of CDR3 regions yielded the TCR beta libraries. From the multiplex PCR reads, TCRdb called clonotypes with MiXCR, one entry per CDR3 protein. The sample holds a few hundred thousand distinct CDR3 sequences, 15% seen once. In the case of this clonotype: No antigen is known for it.

These sequences were also reported in another study, on T cells in Graves' hyperthyroidism and ophthalmopathy. From that paper: Also found in blood were most expanded thyroid clonotypes above 0.001.

The TCR was taken from a middle-aged woman with Graves disease. The sample here was peripheral blood mononuclear cells (PBMCs), taken at new diagnosis, from a patient treated with antithyroid drugs.

The CDR3 DNA reads TGTGCCAGCAGCGACCTTTCTCGAAACTACAATGAGCAGTTCTTC. Protein sequence: CASSDLSRNYNEQFF. V gene TRBV7-2 combines with J gene TRBJ2-1; D call uncertain. Germline values: CDR1 SGHTA, CDR2 FQGNSA. V was pared by 5 bases and J by 3 bases, with 14 bases between. There are 15 residues in the CDR3. Supplemented by reference TRBV7-2 and TRBJ2-1, the full variable domain reads GAGVSQSPSNKVTEKGKDVELRCDPISGHTALYWYRQSLGQGLEFLIYFQGNSAPDKSGLPSDRFSAERTGGSVSTLTIQRTQQEDSAVYLCASSDLSRNYNEQFFGPGTRLTVL.